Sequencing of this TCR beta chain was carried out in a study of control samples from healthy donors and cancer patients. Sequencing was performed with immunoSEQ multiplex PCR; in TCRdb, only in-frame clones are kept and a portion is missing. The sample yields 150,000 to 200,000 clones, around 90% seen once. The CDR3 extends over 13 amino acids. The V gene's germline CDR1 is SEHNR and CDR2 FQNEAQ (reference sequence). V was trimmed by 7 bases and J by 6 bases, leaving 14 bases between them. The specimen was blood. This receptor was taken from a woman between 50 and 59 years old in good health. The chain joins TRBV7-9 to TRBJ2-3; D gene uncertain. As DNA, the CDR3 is TGTGCCAGCACCCGGACCCCCATGGATACGCAGTATTTT. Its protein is CASTRTPMDTQYF. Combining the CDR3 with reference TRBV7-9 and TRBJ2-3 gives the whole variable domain DTGVSQNPRHKITKRGQNVTFRCDPISEHNRLYWYRQTLGQGPEFLTYFQNEAQLEKSRLLSDRFSAERPKGSFSTLEIQRTEQGDSAMYLCASTRTPMDTQYFGPGTRLTVL.